This passage covers 21 T cell receptor beta chains from one sample sequenced in a study of T cell responses to AZD1222 COVID-19 vaccine. The repertoire was sequenced with immunoSEQ multiplex PCR; TCRdb's copy has only in-frame clones and lacks some. In the table there are approximately 150,000 clones, roughly 92% of which are singletons. This specimen consisted of peripheral blood, obtained on day 0 of AZD1222 vaccination. Every receptor here comes from an adult in good health.

The CDR3: CASSSMENTEAFF. CDR3 nucleotides: TGTGCCAGCAGTTCCATGGAGAACACTGAAGCTTTCTTT. The chain uses TRBV12-3 or TRBV12-4 and TRBJ1-1; D ambiguous. Trimming took 4 bases from V and 1 from J, leaving 7 bases between them. CDR3 length equals 13 residues.

In nucleotides, the CDR3 is TGTGCCAGCAGTGATTGGGCTAGCGGGAGCGATGAGCAGTTCTTC. As protein: CASSDWASGSDEQFF. The rearrangement joins TRBV2 to TRBJ2-1; TRBD2 matches 10 bases. Trimming removed 3 bases from V and 8 bases from J; junction bases left unmatched: 7. Per germline, CDR1 SNHLY and CDR2 FYNNEI. CDR3 length: 15 amino acids.

This chain links TRBV30 with TRBJ1-1, with D tentatively TRBD1 (5 bases). The germline V gene has CDR1 GTSNPN and CDR2 SVGIG (reference sequence). This CDR3 is 15 amino acids long. Trimming removed 2 bases at V and 1 base at J, with 14 bases between. The CDR3 nucleotides read TGTGCCTGGAGTCCCGCCACAACAGGGAACACTGAAGCTTTCTTT. It yields the protein CAWSPATTGNTEAFF.

This chain links TRBV3-1 (or the pseudogene TRBV3-2) with TRBJ2-1; 7 nucleotides align to TRBD1. The V gene end was trimmed by 3 bases and the J gene end by 4 bases; junction bases not matched to a gene: 12. CDR3 size: 17 residues. CDR1 LGHDT and CDR2 YNNKEL come from the germline V gene (reference sequence). The CDR3: CASSQPQQGQGYNEQFF. As DNA, the CDR3 is TGTGCCAGCAGCCAGCCCCAACAGGGGCAGGGATACAATGAGCAGTTCTTC.

Only one count was recorded for this clone. The rearrangement joins TRBV11-2 to TRBJ2-7, with D possibly matching TRBD1 (6 bases). The V gene's germline CDR1 is SGHAT and CDR2 FQNNGV. The germline V and J ends were trimmed by 0 bases and 4 bases, with 13 bases remaining between them. This CDR3 has 15 amino acids. The CDR3 coding sequence is TGTGCCAGCAGCTTAGATCGGGGACACCCATACGAGCAGTACTTC. As protein: CASSLDRGHPYEQYF.

The chain is built from TRBV25-1 and TRBJ2-5, with a tentative D call TRBD2 (6 bases). CDR1 and CDR2 (germline): MGHDK, SYGVNS. V lost 1 base and J lost 5, with 11 bases in between. This CDR3 comprises 14 residues. The CDR3, as DNA: TGTGCCAGCAGTGAATTTCGGGGGAGGGAGACCCAGTACTTC. Translated, it gives CASSEFRGRETQYF. The full variable domain, completed using reference TRBV25-1 and TRBJ2-5, is EADIYQTPRYLVIGTGKKITLECSQTMGHDKMYWYQQDPGMELHLIHYSYGVNSTEKGDLSSESTVSRIRTEHFPLTLESARPSHTSQYLCASSEFRGRETQYFGPGTRLLVL.

In DNA form, the CDR3 reads TGTGCCAGCACCAGGACTAGCGGCCCCGGCGAGCAGTTCTTC. This gives the protein CASTRTSGPGEQFF. The V and J genes are TRBV2 and TRBJ2-1, with 10 bases lining up with TRBD2. CDR3 length: 14 residues. After removal of 7 bases from V and 10 bases from J, the junction contained 10 bases not matched to a gene. Per germline, CDR1 SNHLY and CDR2 FYNNEI.

The gene calls are TRBV7-2 and TRBJ2-2, with D possibly being TRBD1 or TRBD2 (8 bases each). V was clipped by 0 bases and J by 4 bases, with 18 bases between them. Germline CDR1 SGHTA, CDR2 FQGNSA. This CDR3 comprises 18 residues. Here the CDR3 reads CASSLAPGTGLATGELFF. The CDR3 region has the DNA TGTGCCAGCAGCTTAGCCCCCGGGACAGGACTAGCCACCGGGGAGCTGTTTTTT.

This chain uses TRBV24-1 with TRBJ2-2, with TRBD2 matching over 7 bases. Germline V gene lookup returns CDR1 KGHDR and CDR2 SFDVKD. J was trimmed by 4 bases and V by 5 bases; bases with no gene match: 15. This CDR3 region has 18 residues. The CDR3 DNA follows: TGTGCCACCAGTGCCCCGTTGGGGGGGAGGGACGGCACCGGGGAGCTGTTTTTT. It is translated as CATSAPLGGRDGTGELFF.

The V and J genes are TRBV5-1 and TRBJ1-5, with D hard to call. Germline assignment: CDR1 SGHRS and CDR2 YFSETQ. CDR3 length equals 13 residues. The V end was cut by 4 bases, the J end by 7 bases, with 12 bases between. Here the CDR3 DNA reads TGCGCCAGCAGCCTGGACCCGACGCAGCCCCAGCATTTT. Translating it yields CASSLDPTQPQHF.

The chain recombines TRBV6-2 or TRBV6-3 with TRBJ1-4, with 10 positions matching TRBD1. The V and J ends lost 6 bases and 9 bases, in that order; junction bases with no gene match: 16. This CDR3 region has 17 residues. The germline gives CDR1 MNHEY, CDR2 SVGEGT. In nucleotides, the CDR3 is TGTGCCAGCAGCCCGCGGACACCGGGACAGGGGTTAAAAAAACTGTTTTTT. This translates into CASSPRTPGQGLKKLFF.

The V and J genes are TRBV5-1 and TRBJ2-3; 10 bases agree with TRBD2. The CDR3 is made up of 16 amino acids. V shed 0 bases, J shed 2 bases, and the junction held 3 bases outside the gene matches. From germline, CDR1 is SGHRS and CDR2 YFSETQ. This chain's CDR3 is CASSLGSGGTTDTQYF. CDR3 bases: TGCGCCAGCAGCTTGGGTAGCGGGGGGACCACAGATACGCAGTATTTT. Using reference TRBV5-1 and TRBJ2-3 for the parts outside the CDR3, the full variable domain is KAGVTQTPRYLIKTRGQQVTLSCSPISGHRSVSWYQQTPGQGLQFLFEYFSETQRNKGNFPGRFSGRQFSNSRSEMNVSTLELGDSALYLCASSLGSGGTTDTQYFGPGTRLTVL.

The genes are TRBV12-5 and TRBJ1-1; 7 nucleotides match TRBD1. Unmatched junction bases numbered 7, after V lost 5 bases and J lost 4 bases. This CDR3 contains 14 residues. Germline CDR1 LGHNT, CDR2 FRNRAP. Here the CDR3 reads CASGPGGRGTEAFF. In DNA form, the CDR3 reads TGTGCTAGTGGTCCAGGGGGTCGGGGCACTGAAGCTTTCTTT.

The chain has TRBV28 and TRBJ1-1; D unresolved. Germline CDR1 is MDHEN and CDR2 is SYDVKM. The CDR3 runs 12 residues. Deletions cut 4 bases from V and 3 bases from J, with 6 bases between. As DNA, the CDR3 is TGTGCCAGCAGTTCGCGGGACACTGAAGCTTTCTTT. It specifies CASSSRDTEAFF.

The chain is built from TRBV23-1 and TRBJ1-2; D call uncertain. TRBV23-1 is an ORF; its function is uncertain. The CDR3 loop spans 15 amino acids. Trimming shortened V by 8 bases and J by 4 bases, and 20 bases separated the two germline ends. The CDR3 DNA reads as TGCGCCAGCGGCCTGGTCTTGCCTAGGGTCTATGGCTACACCTTC. Translated: CASGLVLPRVYGYTF.

The CDR3, as DNA: TGTGCCAGCAGTGATCAGGGGACTAGCGTGGGCGAGCAGTTCTTC. This codes for CASSDQGTSVGEQFF. V is TRBV25-1 and J is TRBJ2-1, with 10 positions matching TRBD2. The CDR3 runs to 15 residues. Germline CDR1 reads MGHDK; CDR2 reads SYGVNS. Trimming removed 3 bases from V and 10 bases from J; junction bases left unmatched: 9.

The V gene is TRBV19, the J gene TRBJ1-1, with D possibly matching TRBD1 (5 bases). This CDR3 has 17 amino acids. V was clipped by 3 bases and J by 2 bases, with 19 bases between them. CDR1 and CDR2 (germline): LNHDA, SQIVND (reference sequence). CDR3 loop: CASSIHKPTGSNTEAFF. For the CDR3, the DNA is TGTGCCAGTAGTATCCACAAACCCACAGGCAGTAACACTGAAGCTTTCTTT.

This clone occurred a few times. The rearrangement uses TRBV6-5 and TRBJ2-7; TRBD1 matches 7 bases. The CDR3 contains 15 residues. Trimming removed 6 bases from V and 3 bases from J; junction bases left unmatched: 11. Germline CDR1 and CDR2: MNHEY and SVGAGI. The DNA of the CDR3 is TGTGCCAGCAGCAACCTTGGGACAGTGATCTACGAGCAGTACTTC. This encodes CASSNLGTVIYEQYF.

The V gene is TRBV11-3, the J gene TRBJ2-6; TRBD2 might be the D (5 bases). CDR3 size: 14 residues. Germline assignment: CDR1 SGHNT and CDR2 YENEEA. Trimming removed 3 bases from V and 5 bases from J, with 8 bases in between. The CDR3 loop is CASSLDSRANVLTF. For the CDR3, the DNA is TGTGCCAGCAGCTTGGACTCCAGGGCCAACGTCCTGACTTTC.

The V gene is TRBV7-2, the J gene TRBJ1-3; maybe TRBD1 (5 bases). This CDR3 region has 14 residues. The germline V gene has CDR1 SGHTA and CDR2 FQGNSA. V was trimmed by 3 bases and J by 2 bases, leaving 8 bases between them. The CDR3 sequence is CASSFSGPGNTIYF. The CDR3 region has the DNA TGTGCCAGCAGCTTTTCAGGGCCTGGAAACACCATATATTTT.

The chain combines TRBV6-5 with TRBJ1-4, with D possibly being TRBD1 (5 bases). The germline V gene has CDR1 MNHEY and CDR2 SVGAGI. CDR3 size: 13 residues. V lost 8 bases and J lost 5, with 12 bases in between. CDR3 in amino acids: CASYRSANEKLFF. The CDR3 DNA reads TGTGCCAGCTACAGGTCCGCCAATGAAAAACTGTTTTTT.